This TCR beta chain was sequenced for a study of blood T cell repertoires in COVID-19 (dated by TCRdb to about 2020). For the wider study: Samples from collaborators originated in the United States, Italy and Spain and spanned both the acute and convalescent phases of COVID-19. The prospective study material was composed of cDNA or gDNA derived from T cells, B-cell-depleted T cells, or PBMCs. Subjects who had been exposed to COVID-19, were actively infected with it, or had recovered from it provided the deeply sampled blood TCRbeta repertoires that made up the dataset. The repertoires were released in a freely available public database meant as a resource for research on the immune response to SARS-CoV-2. The samples were drawn from the first 160 participants of the ongoing ImmuneRACE study and from over a thousand subjects provided by 6 global collaborators. Nearly every sample came with metadata listing a de-identified subject ID, COVID-19 status, age in years and sex. Where available, HLA class I and class II types were taken from metadata supplied by the sample provider and were not determined by assay-based typing. What the authors observed across the whole study: The quantity of clinical and demographic metadata differed by source and by participant and was supplied without curation.

The immunoSEQ Assay, a bias-controlled multiplex PCR, was used to amplify TCRbeta CDR3 regions from genomic DNA. Per the original workflow: The number of nucleated cells in each sample was estimated from the amplification of reference gene primers within the assay. To quantify the absolute abundance of each unique TCRbeta CDR3 rearrangement, sequence reads were collapsed and filtered. For each sample, productive Simpson clonality was calculated by taking the square root of Simpson's diversity index across productive rearrangements. TCRdb obtained this table from immuneACCESS and retained in-frame rearrangements with V and J assigned. These tables miss some clones; where compared with another copy, unresolved V genes account for less than half of the shortfall, and the remainder is unexplained. The DNA was the basis for D and trimming; V, J and clone size are from that table. The sample has more than 75,000 clones on record, 85% to 90% of them singletons. Clones ranked in the top ten supply more than 14% of the sample.

Measured from the cysteine to the phenylalanine, the CDR3 is 14 residues long. Of all the DNA, just the CDR3 is kept, 42 bases in frame from base 1. V loses 2 bases of germline sequence and J loses 3 bases, and the interval between the two ends is 5 bases. For CDR1 and CDR2, the germline V gene lists SGHDN and FVKESK. The collaborating institutions used their own protocols to collect whole blood in K2EDTA tubes. For TCRbeta analysis, collaborators shipped samples in one of three forms: frozen whole blood, isolated PBMCs, or DNA extracted from either of those sample types. Turning to this clone: Its target antigen remains unknown. No base-level quality is on record; no much larger clone is a single base apart.

The receptor's source is a woman aged 70-85 years with acute or convalescent COVID-19. The receptor chain draws on TRBV14 and TRBJ2-6, with the D gene not clear enough to name. Sequenced: peripheral blood. The DNA sequence reads TGTGCCAGCAGCCAATACGGTGGGGCCAACGTCCTGACTTTC. This sequence encodes CASSQYGGANVLTF.